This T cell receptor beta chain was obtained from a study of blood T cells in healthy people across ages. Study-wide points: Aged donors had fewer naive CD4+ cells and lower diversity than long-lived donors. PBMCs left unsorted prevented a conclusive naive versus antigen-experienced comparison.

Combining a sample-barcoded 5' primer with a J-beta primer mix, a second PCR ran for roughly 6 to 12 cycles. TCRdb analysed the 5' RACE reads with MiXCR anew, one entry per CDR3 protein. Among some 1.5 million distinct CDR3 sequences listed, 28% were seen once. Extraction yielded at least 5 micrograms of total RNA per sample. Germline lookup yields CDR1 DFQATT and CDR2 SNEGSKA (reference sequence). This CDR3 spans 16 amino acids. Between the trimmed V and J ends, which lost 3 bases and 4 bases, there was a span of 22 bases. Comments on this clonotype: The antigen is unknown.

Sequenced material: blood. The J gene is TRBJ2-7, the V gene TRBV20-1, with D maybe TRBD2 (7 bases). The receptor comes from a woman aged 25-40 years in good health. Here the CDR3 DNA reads TGCAGTGCTAGTGGAGGACGGGGGGCCCTTTGGTACGAGCAGTACTTC. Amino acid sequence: CSASGGRGALWYEQYF.